This T cell receptor (beta chain) was found in a study of blood T cell repertoires in COVID-19. Assay: immunoSEQ multiplex PCR; the TCRdb copy retains only in-frame clones and omits some. This table has 250,000 to 400,000 clones, 88% appearing once. Per the germline V gene, CDR1 is ENHRY and CDR2 is SYGVKD. Trimming cost V 5 bases and J 5 bases; bases outside gene matches: 3. The CDR3 is made up of 15 amino acids. Sequenced: peripheral blood. The clonotype originates from a woman in her 30s with COVID-19, enrolled during active disease. The rearrangement links TRBV10-3 to TRBJ2-1; 13 bases are a match to TRBD2. CDR3 DNA sequence: TGTGCCATCAGTACCGGACTAGCGGGGGACAATGAGCAGTTCTTC. Its protein product is CAISTGLAGDNEQFF.